Included here is one TCR beta chain sequence, with context. Its antigen is currently unknown. Anyone with autoimmune disease history or systemic immunosuppression was excluded. The record originates from a study of OX40 agonist ivuxolimab in advanced cancers. As for the study in general: Every 2 weeks, ivuxolimab was infused into the patients intravenously at between 0.01 and 10 mg/kg.

The protocol was immunoSEQ multiplex PCR, while the TCRdb copy is restricted to in-frame clones and leaves out a portion. The sample lists 80,000 or so clones, around 90% seen once, with about 0.32% in the top ten. Losses at the gene ends were 4 bases for V and 4 bases for J; bases not matched to a gene: 11. The CDR3 runs 16 residues. CDR1 and CDR2 (germline): SGHNT, YYREEE (reference sequence). General observations from the study: Dose levels from 0.1 to 3.0 mg/kg saw CD4+ and CD8+ blood T cells expand clonally by week 6. The study did not work out the antigen specificity of the expanded peripheral T cells.

The source is an adult with an advanced solid tumor such as melanoma, head and neck, liver or kidney cancer. The source was CD4+ or CD8+ T cells sorted from blood, collected in a trial of the OX40 agonist ivuxolimab. V is TRBV5-4 and J is TRBJ1-1; 9 nucleotides line up with TRBD1. CDR3 region: CASSPAPGQGTTEAFF. The CDR3 DNA sequence: TGTGCCAGCAGCCCTGCCCCCGGACAGGGGACCACTGAAGCTTTCTTT. The whole variable domain, remainder taken from reference TRBV5-4 and TRBJ1-1, is ETGVTQSPTHLIKTRGQQVTLRCSSQSGHNTVSWYQQALGQGPQFIFQYYREEENGRGNFPPRFSGLQFPNYSSELNVNALELDDSALYLCASSPAPGQGTTEAFFGQGTRLTVV.